Listed here are 15 T cell receptor beta chains from one sample, sequenced in a study of regulatory T cells in long-lasting Graves disease. Both iRepertoire HTBI primers and Arm-PCR of CDR3 regions were used to build the TCR beta libraries. MiXCR, run by TCRdb on the multiplex PCR reads, gives a single entry per CDR3 protein. The table records 400,000 to 450,000 distinct CDR3 sequences, about 20% of them present only once. The time point here: persistent/refractory GD, antithyroid drugs over 5 years with positive TRAb. The TCR library was prepared using RNA isolated from PBMCs. The sample in question was peripheral blood mononuclear cells (PBMCs), obtained when the disease was refractory, from a patient treated with antithyroid drugs. The receptors derive from a female donor with Graves disease.

CDR3 DNA: TGTGCCAGCAGTTACTGGGGAAACACCGGGGAGCTGTTTTTT. Translation gives CASSYWGNTGELFF. The chain carries TRBV6-9 and TRBJ2-2, with D unclear. Germline loops: CDR1 MNHGY, CDR2 SVAAGI. CDR3 length equals 14 residues. Trimming removed 3 bases from V and 2 bases from J, with 7 bases in between.

V gene TRBV7-2 combines with J gene TRBJ1-1, with D perhaps matching TRBD1 (5 bases). Germline loops: CDR1 SGHTA, CDR2 FQGNSA. CDR3 size: 14 residues. The V and J ends lost 5 bases and 5 bases respectively, with 15 bases between them. Here the CDR3 reads CASSTPPGDTEAFF. The CDR3 nucleotides are TGTGCCAGCAGCACCCCTCCGGGGGATACTGAAGCTTTCTTT.

V is TRBV20-1 and J is TRBJ2-3; perhaps TRBD2 as D (6 bases). V lost 6 bases to trimming and J lost 10 bases, with 20 bases between them. CDR1 and CDR2 from the germline V gene are DFQATT and SNEGSKA (reference sequence). The CDR3 loop spans 13 amino acids. This CDR3 reads CSATRDSPGAQYF. CDR3 nucleotide sequence: TGCAGTGCCACCCGGGACTCCCCCGGGGCGCAGTATTTT.

V and J are TRBV18 and TRBJ2-1; the match to TRBD2 covers 12 bases. The CDR3 totals 18 residues. Germline V gene lookup returns CDR1 KGHSH and CDR2 LQKENI. V was pared by 1 base and J by 4 bases, with 8 bases of the junction left unmatched. The CDR3 region has the DNA TGTGCCAGCTCACCACAGACTAGCGGGAGTATGGCGTACAATGAGCAGTTCTTC. It is translated as CASSPQTSGSMAYNEQFF.

The chain combines TRBV4-1 with TRBJ1-5, with D possibly being TRBD1 (6 bases). The CDR3 covers 16 residues. Germline CDR1 and CDR2: MGHRA and YSYEKL. The V gene lost 2 bases and the J gene lost 3 bases, with 14 bases spanning the gap. The CDR3 here is CASSQTRQAYNQPQHF. CDR3 sequence (DNA): TGCGCCAGCAGCCAAACCAGACAGGCCTACAATCAGCCCCAGCATTTT.

Note on this clonotype: A much larger clonotype is one base distant, so this may be a read error. The chain couples TRBV7-2 to TRBJ1-5, with D hard to call. Germline V gene sequence: CDR1 SGHTA, CDR2 FQGNSA. The CDR3 is made up of 15 amino acids. The ends were cut back, 1 base at V and 0 bases at J, with 7 bases in the middle. This CDR3 reads CASSLGAHSNQPQHF. CDR3 nucleotides: TGTGCCAGCAGCTTAGGGGCACATAGCAATCAGCCCCAGCATTTT.

Comments on this clonotype: A clone one base away is much larger, so this may be a read error. This chain joins TRBV28 and TRBJ1-3; a weak D match, TRBD1 (6 bases). Trimming left V 3 bases short and J 0 bases short, with 12 bases between. The CDR3 spans 16 residues. Germline assignment: CDR1 MDHEN and CDR2 SYDVKM. The CDR3 region is CASSLPGTNSGNTIYF. The CDR3 DNA follows: TGTGCCAGCAGTTTGCCGGGGACAAACTCTGGAAACACCATATATTTT.

The CDR3 DNA follows: TGTGCCAGCAGTTATCTAGGGGGATCCTACAATGAGCAGTTCTTC. It yields the protein CASSYLGGSYNEQFF. The chain combines TRBV6-2 or TRBV6-3 with TRBJ2-1; D may be TRBD1 (6 bases). Germline CDR1 is MNHEY and CDR2 is SVGEGT. The CDR3 totals 15 residues. V was cut by 3 bases and J by 1 base, with 10 bases left in between.

As to this clonotype: This likely came from a read error, as a far larger clone is one base away. The chain is built from TRBV7-2 and TRBJ1-1; D unresolved. This CDR3 comprises 11 residues. Germline CDR1 and CDR2: SGHTA and FQGNSA. Trimming pared 1 base from V and 5 bases from J, leaving 2 bases between. The CDR3 region has the DNA TGTGCCAGCAGCTTAGAGACTGAAGCTTTCTTT. Residues: CASSLETEAFF.

The gene calls are TRBV6-1 and TRBJ2-2; possibly TRBD2 for D (5 bases). Germline-derived CDR1 and CDR2 are MNHNS and SASEGT. The CDR3 has 14 amino acids. Trimming stripped 5 bases from V and 5 bases from J, with 12 bases between. The CDR3 DNA reads as TGTGCCAGCAGTCCCGGGGTAGGAACCGGGGAGCTGTTTTTT. Protein sequence: CASSPGVGTGELFF.

V is TRBV9 and J is TRBJ2-2, with D perhaps matching TRBD1 or TRBD2 (5 bases each). Per germline, CDR1 SGDLS and CDR2 YYNGEE. The CDR3 has 15 amino acids. The V gene lost 0 bases and the J gene lost 4 bases, with 10 bases spanning the gap. CDR3 in DNA: TGTGCCAGCAGCGTAGCGGCAGGGAGCACCGGGGAGCTGTTTTTT. Translating it yields CASSVAAGSTGELFF.

The rearrangement uses TRBV27 and TRBJ2-5; D remains unclear. Trimming removed 3 bases at V and 2 bases at J, with 10 bases between. The CDR3 runs 14 residues. Germline V gives CDR1 MNHEY, CDR2 SMNVEV (reference sequence). CDR3 sequence (DNA): TGTGCCAGCAGTTTTATTGGATCTCAAGAGACCCAGTACTTC. Protein: CASSFIGSQETQYF.

The rearrangement joins TRBV2 to TRBJ1-4, with no clear D. Germline CDR1 and CDR2: SNHLY and FYNNEI. The CDR3 has 17 amino acids. The V end was cut by 5 bases, the J end by 5 bases, with 21 bases between. The DNA for the CDR3 is TGTGCCAGCAGTCCACATCGGACTACTCAATCGAATGAAAAACTGTTTTTT. It yields the protein CASSPHRTTQSNEKLFF. The variable domain in full, completed from reference TRBV2 and TRBJ1-4, reads EPEVTQTPSHQVTQMGQEVILRCVPISNHLYFYWYRQILGQKVEFLVSFYNNEISEKSEIFDDQFSVERPDGSNFTLKIRSTKLEDSAMYFCASSPHRTTQSNEKLFFGSGTQLSVL.

The table lists this clonotype with a few counts. The chain uses TRBV5-1 and TRBJ1-4, with TRBD1 identical over 9 bases. Per germline, CDR1 SGHRS and CDR2 YFSETQ. Trimming cost V 4 bases and J 5 bases; bases outside gene matches: 9. The CDR3 has 16 residues. The CDR3 here is CASSPAPTGGNEKLFF. Here the CDR3 DNA reads TGCGCCAGCAGCCCGGCCCCGACAGGGGGAAATGAAAAACTGTTTTTT.

On this clonotype: One base away lies a much larger clone, so this may be a sequencing read error. The gene calls are TRBV18 and TRBJ2-5; 7 bases are shared with TRBD1. There are 14 residues in the CDR3. Germline V gene lookup returns CDR1 KGHSH and CDR2 LQKENI. CDR3 region: CASSPPGQLKAQHF. The CDR3 region has the DNA TGTGCCAGCTCACCACCGGGACAGTTGAAGGCCCAGCACTTC.